This T cell receptor (beta chain) was retrieved from a study of blood T cell repertoires in COVID-19. CDR1 and CDR2 (germline): MNHEY, SVGAGI. J lost 3 bases, V lost 6 bases, and 7 bases had no gene match. The CDR3 is 15 amino acids. Ages ranged from roughly 18 to 95 years, with residence in under 25 US areas. Cohort assignment relied on participant-reported clinical history. The data were produced by immunoSEQ multiplex PCR, yet TCRdb's version contains in-frame clones alone and is incomplete. The data show roughly 180,000 clones, about 83% seen once. The chain joins TRBV6-5 to TRBJ1-1, with 10 bases matching TRBD1. The clonotype was recovered from a woman aged 30 to 39 who had recovered from COVID-19. Sequences were obtained from PBMCs or T cells enriched from blood (not recorded which). The CDR3 reads CASRAGGTGDTEAFF. CDR3 DNA sequence: TGTGCCAGCAGGGCTGGCGGGACAGGGGACACTGAAGCTTTCTTT.